The 5 T cell receptor beta chains in this list originate from one sample, sequenced in a study of PD-1 blockade in mismatch repair-deficient tumors. Libraries were prepared by immunoSEQ multiplex PCR; TCRdb keeps only in-frame clonotypes and omits some of them. The sample has approximately 50,000 clones, about 80% seen once. The input for sequencing was peripheral blood, taken 4 weeks after starting pembrolizumab. The receptor source for this set is an adult with mismatch repair-deficient cancer.

The chain recombines TRBV5-4 with TRBJ2-5; D gene unclear. CDR3 length equals 14 residues. Germline V gene sequence: CDR1 SGHNT, CDR2 YYREEE (reference sequence). The ends were cut back, 0 bases at V and 1 base at J, with 7 bases in the middle. CDR3 sequence: CASSLAVGQETQYF. The CDR3 region has the DNA TGTGCCAGCAGCTTGGCCGTGGGCCAAGAGACCCAGTACTTC. Drawing the rest from reference TRBV5-4 and TRBJ2-5, the complete variable domain is ETGVTQSPTHLIKTRGQQVTLRCSSQSGHNTVSWYQQALGQGPQFIFQYYREEENGRGNFPPRFSGLQFPNYSSELNVNALELDDSALYLCASSLAVGQETQYFGPGTRLLVL.

The chain couples TRBV19 to TRBJ2-3; TRBD1 might be the D (6 bases). The CDR3 is made up of 14 amino acids. The germline V gene has CDR1 LNHDA and CDR2 SQIVND (reference sequence). V was cut by 3 bases and J by 3 bases, with 10 bases left in between. The CDR3 loop reads CASSIPGVTDTQYF. The CDR3 DNA follows: TGTGCCAGTAGTATTCCAGGGGTAACAGATACGCAGTATTTT.

V and J are TRBV7-9 and TRBJ1-3; 7 bases are shared with TRBD1. The CDR3 is made up of 14 amino acids. The germline V gene encodes CDR1 SEHNR and CDR2 FQNEAQ (reference sequence). Trimming at V came to 5 bases and at J to 2 bases, leaving 3 bases not matched to a gene. The CDR3, as DNA: TGTGCCAGCAGCGCCACAGGGGCTGGAAACACCATATATTTT. It translates to CASSATGAGNTIYF.

The chain carries TRBV5-1 and TRBJ2-2; 14 bases line up with TRBD2. The V gene's germline CDR1 is SGHRS and CDR2 YFSETQ. The V gene end was trimmed by 3 bases and the J gene end by 5 bases; junction bases not matched to a gene: 6. The CDR3 loop spans 17 amino acids. CDR3 protein: CASSSGTSGRGTGELFF. In DNA, the CDR3 is TGCGCCAGCAGCTCCGGGACTAGCGGGAGAGGTACCGGGGAGCTGTTTTTT.

In its sample, this clone was seen once. In the same sample, other DNA sequences code for this CDR3. J is TRBJ2-1 and V is TRBV5-1; 10 bases map to TRBD1. This CDR3 region has 15 residues. The J segment lost 5 bases and the V segment lost 4 bases, leaving 6 bases of the junction unmatched. Germline CDR1 and CDR2: SGHRS and YFSETQ. CDR3 sequence reads: CASSPGGTGDNEQFF. The CDR3 DNA follows: TGCGCCAGCAGCCCGGGAGGGACAGGGGACAATGAGCAGTTCTTC.